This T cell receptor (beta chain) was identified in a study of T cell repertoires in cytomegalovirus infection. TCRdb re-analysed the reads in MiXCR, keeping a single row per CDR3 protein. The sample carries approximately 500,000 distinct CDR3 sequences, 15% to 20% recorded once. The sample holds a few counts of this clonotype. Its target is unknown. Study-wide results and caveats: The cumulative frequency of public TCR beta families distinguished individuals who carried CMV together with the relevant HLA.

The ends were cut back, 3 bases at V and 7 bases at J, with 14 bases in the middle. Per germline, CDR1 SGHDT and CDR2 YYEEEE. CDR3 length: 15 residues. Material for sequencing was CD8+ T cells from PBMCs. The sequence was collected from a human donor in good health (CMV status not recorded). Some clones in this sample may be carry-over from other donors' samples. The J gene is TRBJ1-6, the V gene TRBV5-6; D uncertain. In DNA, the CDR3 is TGTGCCAGCAGCTGGAGGCGTATATCGAATTCACCCCTCCACTTT. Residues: CASSWRRISNSPLHF.